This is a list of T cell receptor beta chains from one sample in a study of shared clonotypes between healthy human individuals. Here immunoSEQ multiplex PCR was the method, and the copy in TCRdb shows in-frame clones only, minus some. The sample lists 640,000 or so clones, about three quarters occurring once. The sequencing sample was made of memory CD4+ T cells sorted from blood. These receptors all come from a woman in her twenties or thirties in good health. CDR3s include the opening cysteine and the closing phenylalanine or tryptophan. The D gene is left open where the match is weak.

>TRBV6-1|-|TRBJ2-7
CASSTDSYEQYF
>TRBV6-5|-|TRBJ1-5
CASSVTGSNQPQHF
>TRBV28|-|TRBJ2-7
CASSFPGVRSRSYEQYF
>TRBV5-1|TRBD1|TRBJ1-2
CASSSPDRAGYTF
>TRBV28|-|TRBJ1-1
CASRRTGTGNTEAFF
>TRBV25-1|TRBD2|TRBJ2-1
CASSEAQAGGLNEQFF
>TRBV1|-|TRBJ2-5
CTSSQDGETQYF
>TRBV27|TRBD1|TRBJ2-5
CASRNRGTETQYF
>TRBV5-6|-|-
CASSNLGSGVSYEQYF
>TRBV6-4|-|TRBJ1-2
CASSETRDGYGYTF
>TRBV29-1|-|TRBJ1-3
CSVSGTPYEPGNTIYF
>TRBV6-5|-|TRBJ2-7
CASSYPGGHRVEQYF
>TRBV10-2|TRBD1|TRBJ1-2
CASSEDRGRNYGYTF
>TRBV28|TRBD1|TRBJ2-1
CASSRQGTSNEQFF
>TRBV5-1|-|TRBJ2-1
CASSWDTSAYNEQFF
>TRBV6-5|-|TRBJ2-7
CASRESGANYEQYF
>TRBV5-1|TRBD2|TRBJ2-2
CASQGLAGGPGTGELFF
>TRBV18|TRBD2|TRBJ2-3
CASSPKRSGKPDTQYF
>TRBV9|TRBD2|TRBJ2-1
CASSVWSGSSYNEQFF
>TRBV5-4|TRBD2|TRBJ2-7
CASRSSGSGYEQYF
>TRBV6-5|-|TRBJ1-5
CASSPDGLSNQPQHF
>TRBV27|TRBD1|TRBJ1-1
CASSLSRGPRGTEAFF
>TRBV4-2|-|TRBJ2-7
CASSQADSGYEQYF
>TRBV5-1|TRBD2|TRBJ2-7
CASSLAERLAGAYEQYF